These 15 T cell receptor beta chains came from one sample sequenced in a study of T-cell reconstitution after alpha-beta-depleted transplantation in children. Using unique molecular identifiers, the investigators prepared the TCRbeta library. One entry per CDR3 protein results from TCRdb running MiXCR on the PCR reads. The sample lists roughly 400,000 distinct CDR3 sequences; around two fifths were seen once. Source: PBMCs, taken before TCRalphabeta/CD19-depleted stem cell transplant. Source of these receptors: a girl aged 2 to 9 with aplastic anemia, due to receive a stem cell transplant.

V and J are TRBV11-2 and TRBJ2-1; 9 bases match TRBD2. With V trimmed by 6 bases and J by 9 bases, 12 bases remained unmatched. Germline CDR1 and CDR2: SGHAT and FQNNGV. This CDR3 has 15 residues. DNA of the CDR3: TGTGCCAGCAGTATAGAGATAGCGGGAGTAAGTGAGCAGTTCTTC. It translates to CASSIEIAGVSEQFF.

There are a few counts of this clonotype. V gene TRBV20-1 combines with J gene TRBJ2-2; possible D gene TRBD2, 5 bases. The CDR3 extends over 12 amino acids. Germline V CDR1 and CDR2: DFQATT, SNEGSKA (reference sequence). V was pared by 4 bases and J by 5 bases, with 8 bases between. The CDR3 loop is CSANSGTGELFF. CDR3 coding DNA: TGCAGTGCTAATTCGGGAACCGGGGAGCTGTTTTTT.

This clonotype was observed many times. The chain employs TRBV5-1 and TRBJ2-3; no reliable D call. This CDR3 has 16 residues. V lost 7 bases, J lost 2 bases, and 20 bases lay in between. The V gene's germline CDR1 is SGHRS and CDR2 YFSETQ. CDR3 bases: TGCGCCAGCCAGCTTAAACGTGGAGCGAACACAGATACGCAGTATTTT. Translating it yields CASQLKRGANTDTQYF.

CDR3 in DNA: TGTGCCACCAGCAGAGATTTGCGGGGGCAATCTGAAGCTTTCTTT. Residues: CATSRDLRGQSEAFF. V gene TRBV15 combines with J gene TRBJ1-1; possible D gene TRBD1, 6 bases. This CDR3 comprises 15 residues. CDR1 LNHNV and CDR2 YYDKDF come from the germline V gene (reference sequence). Trimming removed 0 bases at V and 6 bases at J, with 14 bases between.

The chain links TRBV20-1 to TRBJ2-7, with TRBD1 identical over 7 bases. With V trimmed by 0 bases and J by 3 bases, 5 bases remained unmatched. Germline V gene lookup returns CDR1 DFQATT and CDR2 SNEGSKA (reference sequence). The CDR3 runs 14 residues. CDR3 in DNA: TGCAGTGCTAGAGATAGGGGACAGCGCTACGAGCAGTACTTC. This encodes CSARDRGQRYEQYF.

This chain links TRBV29-1 with TRBJ2-7; 8 bases match TRBD2. This CDR3 is 14 amino acids long. With 4 bases clipped from V and 2 bases from J, the junction kept 7 bases outside the gene matches. The germline CDR1 and CDR2 sequences are SQVTM and ANQGSEA. The CDR3 bases are TGCAGCGTTGGGGGGACTAGTAGTGCCTACGAGCAGTACTTC. Its protein is CSVGGTSSAYEQYF.

The chain carries TRBV20-1 and TRBJ2-1; D may be TRBD2 (6 bases). CDR3 length: 13 residues. Germline loops: CDR1 DFQATT, CDR2 SNEGSKA (reference sequence). V lost 0 bases and J lost 10, with 13 bases in between. CDR3 in DNA: TGCAGTGCTAGAGATCCGGGCGGGAAAGAGCAGTTCTTC. This gives the protein CSARDPGGKEQFF.

This clonotype has a count of ten or more. V gene TRBV30 combines with J gene TRBJ2-1; D call uncertain. Trimming shortened V by 4 bases and J by 4 bases, and 2 bases separated the two germline ends. The CDR3 loop spans 10 amino acids. The V gene's germline CDR1 is GTSNPN and CDR2 SVGIG (reference sequence). CDR3 bases: TGTGCCTGGAAATACAATGAGCAGTTCTTC. It is translated as CAWKYNEQFF.

This clonotype was detected ten times or more. The chain couples TRBV7-9 to TRBJ2-2; 8 nucleotides agree with TRBD1. The CDR3 is 16 amino acids. Germline-derived CDR1 and CDR2 are SEHNR and FQNEAQ (reference sequence). The J segment lost 1 base and the V segment lost 3 bases, leaving 4 bases of the junction unmatched. The CDR3 DNA sequence: TGTGCCAGCAGCTTCATTGGGACAGGGAACACCGGGGAGCTGTTTTTT. Protein: CASSFIGTGNTGELFF.

The chain uses TRBV7-3 and TRBJ2-1; D is possibly TRBD1 or TRBD2 (5 bases each). The V gene's germline CDR1 is SGHTA and CDR2 FQGTGA. The ends were cut back, 1 base at V and 0 bases at J, with 16 bases in the middle. This CDR3 spans 18 amino acids. The CDR3 sequence is CASSLKPRTGTSYNEQFF. The CDR3 bases are TGTGCCAGCAGCTTAAAACCCAGGACGGGGACCTCCTACAATGAGCAGTTCTTC.

With respect to this clonotype: A read error may be the cause here, since a much bigger clone is one base away. This chain connects TRBV4-2 to TRBJ2-1, with 11 bases fitting TRBD1. Per the germline V gene, CDR1 is LGHNA and CDR2 is YNFKEQ. V gave up 3 bases and J gave up 3 bases; unmatched junction bases: 7. The CDR3 has 17 amino acids. CDR3 sequence reads: CASSQAAGTGGYNEQFF. The CDR3, as DNA: TGTGCCAGCAGCCAGGCCGCCGGGACAGGGGGCTACAATGAGCAGTTCTTC.

V is TRBV9 and J is TRBJ2-7; D is unclear. This CDR3 has 14 residues. Germline CDR1 is SGDLS and CDR2 is YYNGEE. V was cut by 0 bases and J by 2 bases, with 9 bases left in between. The CDR3 is CASSVGPSAYEQYF. CDR3 DNA: TGTGCCAGCAGCGTAGGGCCGTCTGCCTACGAGCAGTACTTC.

The CDR3 DNA reads as TGTGCCAGCAGTTACCCATCTAGCGGGGGGGCCGGCACAGATACGCAGTATTTT. Translated, it gives CASSYPSSGGAGTDTQYF. The rearrangement links TRBV6-5 to TRBJ2-3; 12 bases line up with TRBD2. Looked up from germline, CDR1 is MNHEY and CDR2 is SVGAGI. The CDR3 runs to 18 residues. J gave up 1 base and V 2 bases, and 7 bases lay outside the gene matches.

V and J are TRBV9 and TRBJ1-1; TRBD1 matches 10 bases. With 3 bases clipped from V and 10 bases from J, the junction kept 3 bases outside the gene matches. Germline V gives CDR1 SGDLS, CDR2 YYNGEE. The CDR3 is 12 amino acids. The CDR3 region has the DNA TGTGCCAGCAGCGCCGGGACAGGGGTAGCTTTCTTT. This gives the protein CASSAGTGVAFF.

The gene calls are TRBV5-1 and TRBJ2-6, with 8 bases lining up with TRBD1. The CDR3 extends over 18 amino acids. The V gene's germline CDR1 is SGHRS and CDR2 YFSETQ. J was trimmed by 2 bases and V by 4 bases; bases with no gene match: 11. In DNA, the CDR3 is TGCGCCAGCAGCGTAACAGGGGGTCCCTTAGCTGGGGCCAACGTCCTGACTTTC. Encoded protein: CASSVTGGPLAGANVLTF.